The T cell receptor beta chain under discussion was sequenced for a study of blood T cells in healthy people across ages. In the case of this clonotype: Its antigen is as yet unknown.

The use of a sample-barcoded 5' primer and a J-beta primer mix characterized a second PCR of roughly 6 to 12 cycles. TCRdb ran MiXCR on the 5' RACE reads and lists one entry per CDR3 protein. The table includes roughly 800,000 distinct CDR3 sequences, more than 45% detected once. Study-wide results and caveats: Significant beta diversity loss was already apparent by age around 40, declining roughly linearly.

The V end was cut by 2 bases, the J end by 7 bases, with 11 bases between. CDR1 and CDR2 (germline): SGHVS, FQNEAQ. This CDR3 spans 14 amino acids. The source material was blood. This TCR was sampled from a man younger than 40 in good health. The chain recombines TRBV7-8 with TRBJ1-4, with D possibly being TRBD1 (5 bases). DNA of the CDR3: TGTGCCAGCAGCTTACAGGGAGGGAGTGAAAAACTGTTTTTT. Protein sequence: CASSLQGGSEKLFF.